Listed here are 21 T cell receptor beta chains from one sample, sequenced in a study of cytomegalovirus exposure and HLA in healthy donors. Both 60 Vbeta primers and 13 Jbeta primers went into the PCR. The data were produced by immunoSEQ multiplex PCR, yet TCRdb's version contains in-frame clones alone and is incomplete. The sample yields about 130,000 clones, around 70% seen once. Sequenced material: PBMCs. All receptors derive from a woman between 55 and 75 years old in good health and CMV-seropositive.

V and J are TRBV10-1 and TRBJ2-2; D not certain. Germline V gene sequence: CDR1 WNHNN, CDR2 SYGVQD (reference sequence). The CDR3 covers 14 residues. Trimming cost V 6 bases and J 4 bases, with 12 bases left between them. In DNA form, the CDR3 reads TGCGCCAGCAGGGGCAGTGTAAGCACCGGGGAGCTGTTTTTT. Its protein is CASRGSVSTGELFF.

V is TRBV19 and J is TRBJ2-7, with a weak D call TRBD2 (7 bases). In germline, CDR1 is LNHDA, CDR2 SQIVND (reference sequence). Trimming removed 3 bases at V and 2 bases at J, with 14 bases between. The CDR3 has 15 residues. This CDR3 is CASSIQGRGTYEQYF. The CDR3 DNA reads TGTGCCAGTAGTATCCAGGGGAGGGGAACCTACGAGCAGTACTTC.

The J gene is TRBJ1-1, the V gene TRBV4-2; 7 bases fit TRBD1. Germline-derived CDR1 and CDR2 are LGHNA and YNFKEQ. The CDR3 loop spans 13 amino acids. The V segment lost 3 bases and the J segment 6 bases; nucleotides outside the gene matches: 4. The CDR3 loop reads CASSQATGSEAFF. The CDR3 DNA follows: TGTGCCAGCAGCCAGGCGACAGGGTCTGAAGCTTTCTTT.

This rearrangement joins TRBV7-3 to TRBJ1-2; weak D call: TRBD1 (5 bases). Trimming stripped 8 bases from V and 4 bases from J, with 14 bases between. The germline gives CDR1 SGHTA, CDR2 FQGTGA. The CDR3 is 13 amino acids. CDR3 in DNA: TGTGCCAGCCTTAAAGGGGTTACCTATGGCTACACCTTC. This encodes CASLKGVTYGYTF.

The rearrangement joins TRBV5-5 to TRBJ1-5; D is perhaps TRBD1 (5 bases). CDR3 length equals 15 residues. The V gene lost 4 bases and the J gene lost 2 bases, with 13 bases spanning the gap. Germline CDR1 and CDR2: SGHKS and YYEKEE (reference sequence). This CDR3 is CASSGSAGGNQPQHF. Here the CDR3 DNA reads TGTGCCAGCAGCGGCAGCGCGGGGGGCAATCAGCCCCAGCATTTT.

J is TRBJ1-5 and V is TRBV7-8; no definite D call. V dropped 5 bases and J dropped 0 bases, with 14 bases sitting between them. Looked up from germline, CDR1 is SGHVS and CDR2 is FQNEAQ. The CDR3 is 16 amino acids. CDR3 amino acids: CASSLHYEDSNQPQHF. The CDR3 DNA follows: TGTGCCAGCAGCCTCCACTACGAGGATAGCAATCAGCCCCAGCATTTT.

This clone was seen only a few times. The rearrangement joins TRBV18 to TRBJ1-5; D gene uncertain. Per the germline V gene, CDR1 is KGHSH and CDR2 is LQKENI. V lost 3 bases and J lost 1, with 4 bases in between. CDR3 size: 13 residues. This CDR3 reads CASSPGSNQPQHF. CDR3 nucleotides: TGTGCCAGCTCACCGGGCAGCAATCAGCCCCAGCATTTT.

The CDR3 coding sequence is TGTGCCAGCGGGGACTTACCGAACACTGAAGCTTTCTTT. Translation: CASGDLPNTEAFF. The chain carries TRBV27 and TRBJ1-1, with a possible D match to TRBD1 (5 bases). The V end was cut by 8 bases, the J end by 1 base, with 11 bases between. This CDR3 region has 13 residues. Germline V CDR1 and CDR2: MNHEY, SMNVEV (reference sequence).

About this clone itself: Other nucleotide sequences from this sample produce the same CDR3. This chain connects TRBV6-5 to TRBJ1-5, with 7 nucleotides matching TRBD1. After removal of 7 bases from V and 2 bases from J, the junction contained 8 bases not matched to a gene. The germline V gene has CDR1 MNHEY and CDR2 SVGAGI. The CDR3 has 15 residues. The CDR3 protein is CASKPVGQGNQPQHF. The CDR3 nucleotides are TGTGCCAGCAAGCCCGTAGGACAGGGCAATCAGCCCCAGCATTTT.

The chain links TRBV2 to TRBJ1-6; no reliable D call. This CDR3 spans 17 amino acids. Germline V gene data show CDR1 as SNHLY and CDR2 as FYNNEI. Trimming took off 2 bases at V and 0 bases at J, with 11 bases between the two ends. The CDR3 DNA reads as TGTGCCAGCAGTGAAAGTTTAGGGAGCTCCTATAATTCACCCCTCCACTTT. It translates to CASSESLGSSYNSPLHF.

J is TRBJ1-1 and V is TRBV23-1, with 8 bases that match TRBD1. TRBV23-1 is placed among ORFs of uncertain function. The length of the CDR3 is 18 residues. The junction had 12 bases not matched to a gene; V was cut back by 3 bases and J by 0 bases. CDR3 loop: CASSHRRGTGNLNTEAFF. CDR3 bases: TGCGCCAGCAGTCACCGCAGGGGGACAGGCAATCTGAACACTGAAGCTTTCTTT.

The chain has TRBV19 and TRBJ1-2, with a tentative D call TRBD1 (5 bases). Germline CDR1 is LNHDA and CDR2 is SQIVND (reference sequence). The germline V and J ends were trimmed by 0 bases and 3 bases, with 11 bases remaining between them. The CDR3 is made up of 15 amino acids. The CDR3 spells CASSIEGRADYGYTF. The DNA of the CDR3 is TGTGCCAGTAGTATAGAGGGCAGGGCGGACTATGGCTACACCTTC.

The rearrangement uses TRBV2 and TRBJ2-3, with 12 bases lining up with TRBD2. From germline, CDR1 is SNHLY and CDR2 FYNNEI. V gave up 3 bases and J gave up 5 bases; unmatched junction bases: 6. This CDR3 is 16 amino acids long. CDR3 in amino acids: CASSEASGGALDTQYF. CDR3 bases: TGTGCCAGCAGTGAGGCTAGCGGGGGGGCCTTAGATACGCAGTATTTT.

This clone was picked up a small number of times. This sequence joins TRBV13 and TRBJ1-1; D possibly corresponds to TRBD1 (5 bases). V lost 3 bases and J lost 1, with 9 bases in between. Germline assignment: CDR1 PRHDT and CDR2 FYEKMQ (reference sequence). The CDR3 runs to 14 residues. This CDR3 is CASSFGGGNTEAFF. In DNA form, the CDR3 reads TGTGCCAGCAGCTTCGGGGGGGGGAACACTGAAGCTTTCTTT. The variable domain in full, with the rest retrieved from reference TRBV13 and TRBJ1-1, is AAGVIQSPRHLIKEKRETATLKCYPIPRHDTVYWYQQGPGQDPQFLISFYEKMQSDKGSIPDRFSAQQFSDYHSELNMSSLELGDSALYFCASSFGGGNTEAFFGQGTRLTVV.

This chain joins TRBV4-1 and TRBJ2-1; 10 positions agree with TRBD2. CDR1 and CDR2 (germline): MGHRA, YSYEKL. The CDR3 extends over 18 amino acids. The J segment lost 7 bases and the V segment lost 4 bases, leaving 16 bases of the junction unmatched. The CDR3 nucleotides read TGCGCCAGCAGCCGGGCCGGTGGAGCGGGGGGGCATTTGAATGAGCAGTTCTTC. As protein: CASSRAGGAGGHLNEQFF.

Written as DNA, the CDR3 is TGTGCCAGCAGCTTGGTGGTGGCGCGGTTAGATACGCAGTATTTT. This sequence encodes CASSLVVARLDTQYF. V usage is TRBV5-8 and J usage is TRBJ2-3; no reliable D call. There are 15 residues in the CDR3. The germline V gene has CDR1 SGHTS and CDR2 YDEGEE. V was shortened by 0 bases and J by 5 bases, with 13 bases between the two germline ends. Using reference TRBV5-8 and TRBJ2-3 for the parts outside the CDR3, the full variable domain is EAGVTQSPTHLIKTRGQQATLRCSPISGHTSVYWYQQALGLGLQFLLWYDEGEERNRGNFPPRFSGRQFPNYSSELNVNALELEDSALYLCASSLVVARLDTQYFGPGTRLTVL.

This rearrangement joins TRBV12-5 to TRBJ2-3; D not certain. Germline V CDR1 and CDR2: LGHNT, FRNRAP. Trimming shortened V by 0 bases and J by 3 bases, and 22 bases separated the two germline ends. The CDR3 loop spans 19 amino acids. The CDR3 DNA is TGTGCTAGTGGTTTGGTCCTAGGCTGGGTGGAGAGGAGAACAGATACGCAGTATTTT. Protein sequence: CASGLVLGWVERRTDTQYF.

The rearrangement joins TRBV5-4 to TRBJ1-2; D remains ambiguous. CDR3 length equals 15 residues. Trimming stripped 0 bases from V and 3 bases from J, with 12 bases between. Germline values: CDR1 SGHNT, CDR2 YYREEE (reference sequence). The CDR3 coding sequence is TGTGCCAGCAGCTTGGTGGGAGTTTTGGACTATGGCTACACCTTC. It encodes CASSLVGVLDYGYTF.

The CDR3 nucleotides read TGTGCCAGCACCCATTCAGGGGGCGAAGATCAGCCCCAGCATTTT. Translation gives CASTHSGGEDQPQHF. The rearrangement joins TRBV2 to TRBJ1-5; the match to TRBD1 covers 8 bases. The CDR3 sequence is 15 residues long. With 7 bases clipped from V and 5 bases from J, the junction kept 10 bases outside the gene matches. CDR1 and CDR2 (germline): SNHLY, FYNNEI.

The V call is TRBV5-1, the J call TRBJ2-1; the match to TRBD2 covers 10 bases. With 2 bases clipped from V and 6 bases from J, the junction kept 5 bases outside the gene matches. Germline lookup yields CDR1 SGHRS and CDR2 YFSETQ. The length of the CDR3 is 15 residues. The CDR3 nucleotides are TGCGCCAGCAGCTTAGCGGGGGGGCGGAGCAATGAGCAGTTCTTC. Translated: CASSLAGGRSNEQFF. Variable domain in full (rest from reference TRBV5-1 and TRBJ2-1): KAGVTQTPRYLIKTRGQQVTLSCSPISGHRSVSWYQQTPGQGLQFLFEYFSETQRNKGNFPGRFSGRQFSNSRSEMNVSTLELGDSALYLCASSLAGGRSNEQFFGPGTRLTVL.

This chain joins TRBV20-1 and TRBJ1-2; TRBD1 aligns across 8 bases. This CDR3 is 10 amino acids long. CDR1 is DFQATT, CDR2 SNEGSKA, per germline (reference sequence). The CDR3 sequence: CSGQGTGYTF. The CDR3 nucleotides are TGCAGCGGACAGGGCACGGGCTACACCTTC.